This record covers a single T cell receptor (beta chain). The data derive from a study of blood T cell repertoires in COVID-19. Across the whole study: Some COVID-19 samples were acute and others convalescent; all came from the United States, Italy and Spain. T cells, B-cell-depleted T cells, or PBMCs supplied cDNA or gDNA.

Seattle's enrolled individuals joined amid active infection and were then monitored longitudinally. Per the authors' pipeline: Reference gene primer amplification gave estimated nucleated cell counts. Assay used: immunoSEQ multiplex PCR; TCRdb lists only in-frame clones, some missing. The V and J calls and the clone size are those of that table, but D and trimming were determined from the DNA. The sample comprises approximately 150,000 clones, 90% to 95% of which are singletons, and around 2% rests with the top ten. Sequenced sample: peripheral blood. This TCR was sampled from a woman aged 60-75 years with COVID-19, enrolled during active disease.

As DNA, the CDR3 is TGTGCCAGCAGTACCGGACTTAATACGCAGTATTTT. Residues: CASSTGLNTQYF. The V gene is TRBV6-5, the J gene TRBJ2-3, with TRBD2 as a possible D gene (5 bases). V was clipped by 5 bases and J by 7 bases, with 10 bases between them. Germline V gene data show CDR1 as MNHEY and CDR2 as SVGAGI. This CDR3 is built from 12 residues.